One and the same sample provided the 30 T cell receptor beta chains below, sequenced in a study of T-cell reconstitution after alpha-beta-depleted transplantation in children. TCRbeta library preparation incorporated unique molecular identifiers. TCRdb processed the PCR reads anew with MiXCR; each CDR3 protein has one entry. The sample contains some 590,000 distinct CDR3 sequences, over 9.5% of which appear only once. The sequencing here drew on PBMCs from the stem cell graft donor, taken from the stem cell graft. The receptors here all came from a human donor who donated a stem cell graft to a child with acute myeloid leukemia.

This clonotype was seen ten or more times. This chain links TRBV12-3 or TRBV12-4 with TRBJ2-2; no definite D call. The CDR3 is made up of 16 amino acids. Trimming took off 3 bases at V and 5 bases at J, with 16 bases between the two ends. This chain's CDR3 is CASSFHSPTMTGELFF. DNA of the CDR3: TGTGCCAGCAGTTTCCACTCCCCAACTATGACCGGGGAGCTGTTTTTT.

The V and J genes are TRBV15 and TRBJ2-7, with TRBD1 as a possible D gene (6 bases). Germline lookup yields CDR1 LNHNV and CDR2 YYDKDF (reference sequence). The CDR3 sequence is 15 residues long. The ends were cut back, 5 bases at V and 4 bases at J, with 18 bases in the middle. CDR3 protein: CATSESPGQGYEQYF. For the CDR3, the DNA is TGTGCCACCAGCGAGAGCCCAGGGCAGGGGTACGAGCAGTACTTC.

This clonotype showed up just a few times. The chain couples TRBV29-1 to TRBJ2-5, with TRBD2 identical over 8 bases. V lost 4 bases, J lost 5 bases, and 9 bases stayed unmatched. The CDR3 length is 14 residues. The germline gives CDR1 SQVTM, CDR2 ANQGSEA. The CDR3 region has the DNA TGCAGCGTTGTCCTCCGGGAGGGCCTTGAGACCCAGTACTTC. Protein product: CSVVLREGLETQYF.

This clonotype was observed at least ten times. One end of the junction does not line up with germline, which may come from a read error. The rearrangement uses TRBV6-5 and TRBJ2-1; 10 bases map to TRBD2. This CDR3 has 16 amino acids. Germline lookup yields CDR1 MNHEY and CDR2 SVGAGI. CDR3 sequence reads: CASSYRRAGGDNEQFF. Written as DNA, the CDR3 is TGTGCCAGCAGTTATAGAAGAGCGGGAGGGGACAATGAGCAATTCTTC.

This clonotype was detected a few times. The chain uses TRBV12-3 or TRBV12-4 and TRBJ1-1; D might be TRBD1 (6 bases). This CDR3 is built from 13 residues. V shed 6 bases and J shed 5 bases, with 13 bases lying between them. Written as DNA, the CDR3 is TGTGCCAGCAGGGGCAGGGGAGGTACTGAAGCTTTCTTT. Translated: CASRGRGGTEAFF.

This rearrangement joins TRBV6-2 or TRBV6-3 to TRBJ2-1; possible D gene TRBD2, 6 bases. The V end lost 6 bases, the J end lost 2 bases, and 17 bases lay between the germline ends. The germline V gene has CDR1 MNHEY and CDR2 SVGEGT. The CDR3 is made up of 16 amino acids. CDR3 bases: TGTGCCAGCAGATCGGACAAGGGAGGACCCTACAATGAGCAGTTCTTC. Translating gives CASRSDKGGPYNEQFF.

A few counts support this clonotype. The DNA of the CDR3 is TGTGCCAGCAGCTTGTTGAGCGGGAGATCGGAGACCCAGTACTTC. This translates into CASSLLSGRSETQYF. The chain couples TRBV5-5 to TRBJ2-5; TRBD2 matches 8 bases. The ends lost 1 base at V and 5 bases at J; junction bases unmatched: 7. The CDR3 spans 15 residues. Germline V gene sequence: CDR1 SGHKS, CDR2 YYEKEE (reference sequence).

The table lists this clonotype with a few counts. The chain combines TRBV12-3 or TRBV12-4 with TRBJ2-2; TRBD1 matches at 7 bases. V dropped 6 bases and J dropped 5; count of bases not matched to a gene: 6. The CDR3 contains 14 residues. The chain's CDR3 is CASRDTGETGELFF. CDR3 bases: TGTGCCAGCAGGGATACAGGGGAAACCGGGGAGCTGTTTTTT.

V is TRBV29-1 and J is TRBJ2-2, with D unresolved. V lost 2 bases, J lost 2 bases, and 6 bases lay in between. The germline V gene has CDR1 SQVTM and CDR2 ANQGSEA. The CDR3 extends over 13 amino acids. CDR3 region: CSVEHRNTGELFF. CDR3 nucleotide sequence: TGCAGCGTTGAACACAGAAACACCGGGGAGCTGTTTTTT.

The rearrangement uses TRBV6-2 or TRBV6-3 and TRBJ2-7, with 7 positions matching TRBD1. The CDR3 covers 15 residues. Germline values: CDR1 MNHEY, CDR2 SVGEGT. The V and J ends lost 2 bases and 0 bases, in that order; junction bases with no gene match: 4. The CDR3 coding sequence is TGTGCCAGCAGTTACCATGGGACAGACTCCTACGAGCAGTACTTC. It translates to CASSYHGTDSYEQYF.

This chain links TRBV5-1 with TRBJ2-5; 14 bases match TRBD2. This CDR3 has 16 residues. The ends lost 4 bases at V and 9 bases at J; junction bases unmatched: 11. CDR1 and CDR2 (germline): SGHRS, YFSETQ. The CDR3 DNA follows: TGCGCCAGCAGCCTATCGGGACTAGCGGGGGTCGAGGCCCAGTACTTC. Protein product: CASSLSGLAGVEAQYF.

This clonotype has ten or more counts. The V and J genes are TRBV7-3 and TRBJ2-3; 9 bases map to TRBD2. The J segment lost 4 bases and the V segment lost 5 bases, leaving 13 bases of the junction unmatched. Germline V gives CDR1 SGHTA, CDR2 FQGTGA. This CDR3 has 17 amino acids. The CDR3 sequence: CASSPQGSGRGADTQYF. The CDR3 region has the DNA TGTGCCAGCAGCCCCCAAGGTAGCGGGAGAGGGGCAGATACGCAGTATTTT.

V and J are TRBV29-1 and TRBJ2-2; 9 bases fit TRBD1. V trimming: 7 bases; J trimming: 6 bases; junction bases outside the gene matches: 6. Germline assignment: CDR1 SQVTM and CDR2 ANQGSEA. The CDR3 contains 13 residues. The CDR3: CSGGQGVPGELFF. The CDR3 nucleotides read TGCAGCGGGGGACAGGGTGTGCCCGGGGAGCTGTTTTTT.

Note on this clonotype: A single base separates this from a much larger clone, so it may be a read error. V gene TRBV4-3 combines with J gene TRBJ2-5; a possible D gene is TRBD1 (5 bases). The CDR3 has 15 residues. The germline V gene has CDR1 LGHNA and CDR2 YSLEER. CDR3 in DNA: TGCGCCAGCGGCCAAGATCTCGACAGTCAAGAGACCCAGTACTTC. It is translated as CASGQDLDSQETQYF.

Only a few counts were recorded for this clonotype. The CDR3 DNA reads TGCAGTGCTAGAGGCGGGGACAGGGCGACCTCCTACAATGAGCAGTTCTTC. The encoded protein is CSARGGDRATSYNEQFF. The rearrangement links TRBV20-1 to TRBJ2-1; TRBD1 matches 9 bases. This CDR3 has 17 residues. With V trimmed by 1 base and J by 0 bases, 7 bases remained unmatched. Germline V gene sequence: CDR1 DFQATT, CDR2 SNEGSKA (reference sequence).

The gene calls are TRBV7-3 and TRBJ2-5, with a tentative D call TRBD1 (5 bases). CDR1 is SGHTA and CDR2 is FQGTGA in the germline V gene. This CDR3 region has 15 residues. V lost 4 bases and J 4 bases, leaving 16 bases between the germline ends. The CDR3 nucleotides are TGTGCCAGCAGCTCACAGGTTGGGGTGGCAGAGACCCAGTACTTC. Its translation: CASSSQVGVAETQYF.

This clonotype was seen many times. The chain joins TRBV9 to TRBJ1-3, with no clear D. Per the germline V gene, CDR1 is SGDLS and CDR2 is YYNGEE. Trimming took 0 bases from V and 2 from J, leaving 6 bases between them. The CDR3 has 14 amino acids. This chain's CDR3 is CASSVGGTGNTIYF. The CDR3 region has the DNA TGTGCCAGCAGCGTAGGGGGAACTGGAAACACCATATATTTT.

This clonotype appeared a few times. The chain links TRBV29-1 to TRBJ2-5; TRBD2 agrees at 9 bases. Germline V gene data show CDR1 as SQVTM and CDR2 as ANQGSEA. V was clipped by 4 bases and J by 5 bases; unmatched bases: 11. CDR3 length equals 15 residues. Written as DNA, the CDR3 is TGCAGCGTTGGAAGTAGCGGGAGAGGTCGGGAGACCCAGTACTTC. As protein: CSVGSSGRGRETQYF.

The rearrangement joins TRBV6-6 to TRBJ1-2; D may be TRBD1 (6 bases). The CDR3 is 13 amino acids. The germline V gene encodes CDR1 MNHNY and CDR2 SVGAGI (reference sequence). The ends were cut back, 6 bases at V and 7 bases at J, with 15 bases in the middle. CDR3 protein: CASRPGQQAGYTF. Written as DNA, the CDR3 is TGTGCCAGCAGACCCGGACAGCAGGCTGGCTACACCTTC.

The chain combines TRBV7-2 with TRBJ2-5, with 9 bases identical to TRBD2. Germline CDR1 SGHTA, CDR2 FQGNSA. The trim removed 1 base at V and 4 bases at J, leaving 10 bases unmatched. There are 17 residues in the CDR3. The DNA of the CDR3 is TGTGCCAGCAGCTTAGGGAGCAGCGGGAGGTACCGAGAGACCCAGTACTTC. Its protein is CASSLGSSGRYRETQYF.

This clonotype was seen many times. This chain uses TRBV2 with TRBJ2-5; no definite D call. The CDR3 has 15 residues. V lost 7 bases and J lost 2, with 17 bases in between. CDR1 and CDR2 (germline): SNHLY, FYNNEI. DNA for the CDR3: TGTGCCAGCACCCGCGAGGCAGCTATACAAGAGACCCAGTACTTC. Protein sequence: CASTREAAIQETQYF.

The V call is TRBV6-8, the J call TRBJ2-7; possibly TRBD2 for D (6 bases). The germline gives CDR1 MNHGY, CDR2 SAAAGT. Trimming removed 2 bases from V and 7 bases from J, with 21 bases in between. There are 16 residues in the CDR3. CDR3 region: CASSYRPRGRAREQYF. The CDR3 DNA sequence: TGTGCCAGCAGTTACAGGCCCCGGGGGAGAGCGCGGGAGCAGTACTTC.

This clonotype was seen a handful of times. The J gene is TRBJ2-1, the V gene TRBV6-2 or TRBV6-3; D is ambiguous. The germline CDR1 and CDR2 sequences are MNHEY and SVGEGT. Trimming cost V 5 bases and J 8 bases, with 16 bases left between them. This CDR3 has 14 amino acids. CDR3 amino acids: CASSPRLSADEQFF. The CDR3 DNA sequence: TGTGCCAGCAGTCCCCGGCTAAGCGCGGATGAGCAGTTCTTC.

This clonotype was picked up a small number of times. The chain recombines TRBV29-1 with TRBJ1-4; D gene ambiguous. Germline V lookup: CDR1 SQVTM, CDR2 ANQGSEA. The CDR3 contains 12 residues. The germline V and J ends were trimmed by 4 bases and 4 bases, with 7 bases remaining between them. In DNA form, the CDR3 reads TGCAGCGTTGGTGTTAGTAATGAAAAACTGTTTTTT. The encoded protein is CSVGVSNEKLFF. The full variable domain, completed using reference TRBV29-1 and TRBJ1-4, is SAVISQKPSRDICQRGTSLTIQCQVDSQVTMMFWYRQQPGQSLTLIATANQGSEATYESGFVIDKFPISRPNLTFSTLTVSNMSPEDSSIYLCSVGVSNEKLFFGSGTQLSVL.

Only a few counts were recorded for this clonotype. The chain has TRBV10-3 and TRBJ2-3, with TRBD2 identical over 12 bases. CDR1 is ENHRY, CDR2 SYGVKD, per germline. V lost 0 bases, J lost 0 bases, and 13 bases stayed unmatched. The CDR3 extends over 21 amino acids. CDR3 nucleotides: TGTGCCATCAGTGAGTCGACTCGTCTCGGGACTAGCGGGTCTAGCACAGATACGCAGTATTTT. Translated: CAISESTRLGTSGSSTDTQYF.

The J gene is TRBJ2-1, the V gene TRBV7-2, with 7 bases matching TRBD2. Trimming cost V 3 bases and J 3 bases; bases outside gene matches: 2. CDR1 is SGHTA and CDR2 is FQGNSA in the germline V gene. CDR3 size: 14 residues. For the CDR3, the DNA is TGTGCCAGCAGCTTTAGCGGGTACTACAATGAGCAGTTCTTC. As protein: CASSFSGYYNEQFF.

The rearrangement links TRBV12-3 or TRBV12-4 to TRBJ1-2; 8 bases are a match to TRBD1. With 8 bases clipped from V and 1 base from J, the junction kept 9 bases outside the gene matches. There are 15 residues in the CDR3. The DNA for the CDR3 is TGTGCCAGCCGACCTTCAGGGGGCGATAACTATGGCTACACCTTC. This encodes CASRPSGGDNYGYTF.

The chain links TRBV6-5 to TRBJ2-5; 8 nucleotides line up with TRBD2. V was clipped by 0 bases and J by 4 bases; unmatched bases: 16. The CDR3 is 19 amino acids. The germline V gene has CDR1 MNHEY and CDR2 SVGAGI. The DNA for the CDR3 is TGTGCCAGCAGTTACTCGTTTCTTCGAGCGGGAGTGGAGGGAGAGACCCAGTACTTC. This translates into CASSYSFLRAGVEGETQYF.

This clonotype was counted ten times or more. J is TRBJ2-7 and V is TRBV5-6, with a tentative D call TRBD2 (6 bases). Germline lookup yields CDR1 SGHDT and CDR2 YYEEEE. With 0 bases removed from V and 2 bases from J, the gap between germline ends came to 12 bases. This CDR3 contains 15 residues. The CDR3 region is CASSLGGIHPYEQYF. Here the CDR3 DNA reads TGTGCCAGCAGCTTGGGCGGGATTCACCCCTACGAGCAGTACTTC.

Ten or more counts support this clonotype. The chain uses TRBV6-2 or TRBV6-3 and TRBJ2-4; D uncertain. Trimming shortened V by 5 bases and J by 15 bases, and 14 bases separated the two germline ends. The CDR3 runs to 11 residues. CDR1 is MNHEY and CDR2 is SVGEGT in the germline V gene. CDR3 coding DNA: TGTGCCAGCAGTCCGGGCCTCACCCCGTACTTC. As protein: CASSPGLTPYF.